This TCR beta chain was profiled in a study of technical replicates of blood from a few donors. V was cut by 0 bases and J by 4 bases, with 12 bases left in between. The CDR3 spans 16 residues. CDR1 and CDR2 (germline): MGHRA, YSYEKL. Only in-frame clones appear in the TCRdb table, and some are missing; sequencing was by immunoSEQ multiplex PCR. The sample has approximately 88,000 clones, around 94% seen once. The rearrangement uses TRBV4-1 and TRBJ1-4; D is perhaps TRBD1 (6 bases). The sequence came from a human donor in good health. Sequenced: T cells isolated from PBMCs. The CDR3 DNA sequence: TGCGCCAGCAGCCAAGACGGAGACAGGCTTAATGAAAAACTGTTTTTT. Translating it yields CASSQDGDRLNEKLFF.